The source of this T cell receptor beta chain is a study of T cell responses to AZD1222 COVID-19 vaccine. Overall study findings and caveats: Just a handful of AZD1222 recipients were seropositive at baseline.

The CDR3 runs 19 residues. This clone was detected once. What it recognizes is unknown. TCRdb's table, derived via immunoSEQ multiplex PCR, lists solely in-frame clones and lacks some. Of some 60,000 clones detected, 89% appear once; the ten largest clones hold 5.5% to 7%. The rearrangement uses TRBV21-1 and TRBJ1-5; TRBD1 reflects the table's D call only, with no check against the DNA. TRBV21-1 is assigned pseudogene status. Sequenced material: peripheral blood, taken 28 days after the second AZD1222 dose. The clonotype comes from an adult who received the AZD1222 COVID-19 vaccine. The CDR3 protein is CASRDRGSRMQQTNQPQHF. The DNA of the CDR3 is TGTGCCAGCCGCGACAGGGGCTCCCGAATGCAGCAGACTAATCAGCCCCAGCATTTT.